Shown below are 7 T cell receptor beta chains from a single sample sequenced in a study of blood T cell repertoires in COVID-19. The assay was immunoSEQ multiplex PCR, and TCRdb's table has in-frame clones only and misses some. The sample carries roughly 200,000 clones, approximately 91% recorded once. The specimen sequenced was peripheral blood. The receptors originated from a woman aged 35 to 49 who had recovered from COVID-19.

V usage is TRBV4-2 and J usage is TRBJ1-3, with unresolved D. The CDR3 length is 16 residues. In germline, CDR1 is LGHNA, CDR2 YNFKEQ. V was pared by 0 bases and J by 0 bases, with 9 bases between. CDR3 protein: CASSQDTALSGNTIYF. Here the CDR3 DNA reads TGTGCCAGCAGCCAAGATACAGCCCTCTCTGGAAACACCATATATTTT.

The chain links TRBV27 to TRBJ1-2; 7 bases align to TRBD1. This CDR3 contains 14 residues. From germline, CDR1 is MNHEY and CDR2 SMNVEV (reference sequence). V shed 2 bases, J shed 7 bases, and the junction held 7 bases outside the gene matches. The CDR3 region is CASSLGQGEGGYTF. CDR3 DNA: TGTGCCAGCAGTTTAGGCCAGGGGGAAGGTGGCTACACCTTC.

The rearrangement joins TRBV29-1 to TRBJ2-1, with D maybe TRBD2 (5 bases). In germline, CDR1 is SQVTM, CDR2 ANQGSEA. The CDR3 length is 12 residues. V dropped 6 bases and J dropped 2 bases, with 8 bases sitting between them. The CDR3 coding sequence is TGCAGCGTGACCGGGACCTACAATGAGCAGTTCTTC. Translating it yields CSVTGTYNEQFF.

The chain links TRBV30 to TRBJ2-5; no reliable D call. Germline V gene data show CDR1 as GTSNPN and CDR2 as SVGIG (reference sequence). V lost 0 bases to trimming and J lost 5 bases, with 7 bases between them. The CDR3 contains 12 residues. The CDR3 protein is CAWSVLVETQYF. Written as DNA, the CDR3 is TGTGCCTGGAGTGTACTTGTTGAGACCCAGTACTTC.

This clone was counted a few times. The rearrangement joins TRBV5-8 to TRBJ2-7, with 8 bases matching TRBD2. The germline CDR1 and CDR2 sequences are SGHTS and YDEGEE. The CDR3 loop spans 15 amino acids. V shed 4 bases, J shed 3 bases, and the junction held 9 bases outside the gene matches. In nucleotides, the CDR3 is TGTGCCAGCAGCCCGCCGGGACTAGTCGTCTACGAGCAGTACTTC. Translation: CASSPPGLVVYEQYF.

The genes are TRBV3-1 (or the pseudogene TRBV3-2) and TRBJ2-7, with TRBD1 identical over 11 bases. The CDR3 totals 16 residues. Germline CDR1 and CDR2: LGHDT and YNNKEL (reference sequence). The ends lost 0 bases at V and 2 bases at J; junction bases unmatched: 3. CDR3 protein: CASSQDLGQGAYEQYF. The DNA of the CDR3 is TGTGCCAGCAGCCAAGATCTGGGACAGGGGGCCTACGAGCAGTACTTC.

V and J are TRBV7-2 and TRBJ1-6; D unclear. The CDR3 spans 16 residues. The V gene's germline CDR1 is SGHTA and CDR2 FQGNSA. V was trimmed by 2 bases and J by 11 bases, leaving 19 bases between them. The CDR3 protein is CASSLPIVFGVAPLHF. The CDR3, as DNA: TGTGCCAGCAGCTTACCGATCGTGTTCGGGGTTGCACCCCTCCACTTT.